These T cell receptor beta chains were read from a single sample in a study of T cell responses to AZD1222 COVID-19 vaccine. Clones were read by immunoSEQ multiplex PCR, and TCRdb kept only the in-frame ones, dropping some. The data contain roughly 150,000 clones, 90% of them singletons. This sample comprised peripheral blood, obtained on day 0 of AZD1222 vaccination. The receptors originated from an adult in good health. The CDR3 runs from the conserved cysteine through the conserved F or W. Each record gives: V gene, J gene, clone size, D gene, CDR3 DNA, CDR3 protein. D genes are given only for firm matches. Rows give clone size only sometimes, using once, few, many, or a class for an expanded clone.

TRBV9	TRBJ2-7	NA	TRBD2	TGTGCCAGCAGCCTAACAGATCAAGCGGGAGGCGAGCAGTACTTC	CASSLTDQAGGEQYF
TRBV27	TRBJ1-1	NA	NA	TGTGCCAGCCGGAGCAGGGTGAACACTGAAGCTTTCTTT	CASRSRVNTEAFF
TRBV18	TRBJ2-1	NA	TRBD1	TGTGCCAGCTCGTACCGGGACAGGGGTATCGATGAGCAGTTCTTC	CASSYRDRGIDEQFF
TRBV2	TRBJ2-5	NA	NA	TGTGCCAGCAATATTTTCGGGACGGTTTACCAAGAGACCCAGTACTTC	CASNIFGTVYQETQYF
TRBV7-8	TRBJ2-7	NA	NA	TGTGCCAGCAGCTTAGCTCAGGACTCCTACGAGCAGTACTTC	CASSLAQDSYEQYF
TRBV7-2	TRBJ2-3	NA	TRBD2	TGTGCCAGCAGCTTATGGGCTAGCGGGAGAATAGATACGCAGTATTTT	CASSLWASGRIDTQYF
TRBV12-2	TRBJ2-7	NA	NA	TGTGCAAGTCGCTGTTTGCCGGTAGAGAGCTCCTACGAGCAGTACTTC	CASRCLPVESSYEQYF
TRBV9	TRBJ1-2	NA	NA	TGTGCCAGCAGCGTAGGTCCCCGGGTTCCTAACTATGGCTACACCTTC	CASSVGPRVPNYGYTF
TRBV6-5	TRBJ1-5	NA	TRBD1	TGTGCCAGCAGAGCCGGGACAGGGTATCGGCAGCCCCAGCATTTT	CASRAGTGYRQPQHF
TRBV5-5	TRBJ2-1	NA	TRBD2	TGTGCCAGCAGCCGCCCGGGACTAGCGGCCTCCTACAATGAGCAGTTCTTC	CASSRPGLAASYNEQFF
TRBV18	TRBJ2-1	NA	TRBD1	TGTGCCAGCTCACCCCCGACAGGGCCGTCTTTCAATGAGCAGTTCTTC	CASSPPTGPSFNEQFF
TRBV19	TRBJ1-2	NA	TRBD1	TGTGCCAGTAGTCCACCCGGGACAGGGACATATTCCTATGGCTACACCTTC	CASSPPGTGTYSYGYTF
TRBV9	TRBJ2-3	once	TRBD2	TGTGCCAGCAGCTCCCGGACTAGCGGGAGGCCAGATACGCAGTATTTT	CASSSRTSGRPDTQYF
TRBV27	TRBJ2-1	NA	TRBD2	TGTGCCAGCAGTTCCCTGAGCGGGAAGGAGTTCTTC	CASSSLSGKEFF
TRBV28	TRBJ1-4	NA	NA	TGTGCCAGCAGGTCCGGGACGGTTAATGAAAAACTGTTTTTT	CASRSGTVNEKLFF
TRBV10-3	TRBJ2-7	once	TRBD1	TGTGCCATCAAATCAGGACAGGGGCCTAGGGGTGGGTACGAGCAGTACTTC	CAIKSGQGPRGGYEQYF
TRBV12-3/TRBV12-4	TRBJ2-1	NA	NA	TGTGCCAGCAGGGCTCGGGGCAATGAGCAGTTCTTC	CASRARGNEQFF
TRBV7-9	TRBJ1-4	NA	TRBD1	TGTGCCAGCAGCTTAGCTACAGGGGGCAGGACAACTAATGAAAAACTGTTTTTT	CASSLATGGRTTNEKLFF
TRBV4-3	TRBJ1-1	NA	NA	TGCGCCAGCAGCCAAGGATCAGGGATGAGCACTGAAGCTTTCTTT	CASSQGSGMSTEAFF
TRBV12-3/TRBV12-4	TRBJ1-3	NA	NA	TGTGCCAGCAGTTTCTCCTCTGGAAACACCATATATTTT	CASSFSSGNTIYF
TRBV7-9	TRBJ2-5	NA	TRBD1	TGTGCCAGCAGCCCCCGAGAGGGGGCACAAGAGACCCAGTACTTC	CASSPREGAQETQYF
TRBV7-2	TRBJ2-5	NA	TRBD2	TGTGCCAGCAGCCGGGGGGGAGGGGCAAAGACCCAGTACTTC	CASSRGGGAKTQYF
TRBV7-3	TRBJ1-2	NA	NA	TGTGCCAGCAGCCCGGCGGCTACGACGGCGGGGGGCTACACCTTC	CASSPAATTAGGYTF
TRBV9	TRBJ2-3	once	NA	TGTGCCAGCAGCCGTAGTGGGGTTCGGACAGATACGCAGTATTTT	CASSRSGVRTDTQYF
TRBV6-6	TRBJ1-6	NA	NA	TGTGCCAGCAGTCGAGGGGCTAAACACGTTTCCTATAATTCACCCCTCCACTTT	CASSRGAKHVSYNSPLHF
TRBV6-5	TRBJ2-2	NA	NA	TGTGCCAGCAGTTACGAGAACACCGGGGAGCTGTTTTTT	CASSYENTGELFF
TRBV14	TRBJ1-1	NA	NA	TGTGCCAGCAGCCAAGAATTGGGGACTGAAGCTTTCTTT	CASSQELGTEAFF